This T cell receptor beta chain was obtained from a study of T-cell memory formation after mild COVID-19. Study-level information: Each donor largely had its own TCR clusters. Study-wide results and limits: Those CD4+ clones that contracted were mainly in CM and EM (CD8+ ones in EMRA). Some responding clones appeared in pre-infection memory, suggesting cross-reactive memory joined.

Turning to this clonotype: Its antigen remains unknown.

The V and J ends lost 4 bases and 1 base respectively, with 11 bases between them. CDR3 size: 16 residues. Germline-derived CDR1 and CDR2 are SGHTA and FQGTGA. TCRdb fed the 5' RACE reads into MiXCR, producing one record per CDR3 protein. Of 300,000 to 400,000 distinct CDR3 sequences listed, 13% to 15% were seen once; the top ten hold roughly 22%. Source material: PBMCs or a T cell subset sorted from them (not recorded which). This clonotype was obtained from a man in his late teens or twenties who had mild COVID-19 (a few samples of this study predate the infection). Cell type and time point are not known. The chain has TRBV7-3 and TRBJ2-6, with D unclear. The CDR3 loop is CASSSGRHSGANVLTF. Here the CDR3 DNA reads TGTGCCAGCAGCTCAGGCCGGCATTCTGGGGCCAACGTCCTGACTTTC.